This is a list of T cell receptor beta chains from one sample in a study of metastatic and nonmetastatic thyroid tumors. TCRdb re-analyzed the PCR reads through MiXCR. The data show 14,000 to 15,000 clones, over 20% seen once. The specimen was tumor tissue. These receptors originate from a female donor with papillary thyroid cancer or a benign thyroid nodule (not recorded which). Some clones in this sample may be carry-over from other donors' samples. The CDR3 runs from the conserved cysteine through the conserved F or W. The D gene is left open where the match is weak. Rows may omit the clone size; those that give it use once, few, many or a size class.

TRBJ2-7	NA	TRBV11-2	medium-sized	16	TGTGCCAGCAGCTCCAGTGGCGGTGTGGGCACCTACGAGCAGTACTTC	CASSSSGGVGTYEQYF
TRBJ2-7	TRBD2	TRBV20-1	NA	15	TGCAGTGCTACTGGAGGACTAGCGAGCTCCTACGAGCAGTACTTC	CSATGGLASSYEQYF
TRBJ2-3	TRBD2	TRBV5-1	many	17	TGCGCCAGCAGCTCCCTGGTTAGCGGGAGCTCGATAGATACGCAGTATTTT	CASSSLVSGSSIDTQYF
TRBJ1-1	TRBD1	TRBV6-6	NA	15	TGTGCCAGCAGTTACTCGATGAGCAGGGGGGCTGAAGCTTTCTTT	CASSYSMSRGAEAFF
TRBJ2-7	NA	TRBV18	NA	14	TGTGCCAGCTCAAGGGAACAGGGTTACTACGAGCAGTACTTC	CASSREQGYYEQYF
TRBJ2-7	NA	TRBV4-1	NA	11	TGCGCCAGCGGCCAAAGTGTCGAGCAGTACTTC	CASGQSVEQYF
TRBJ1-5	NA	TRBV12-3/TRBV12-4	medium-sized	12	TGTGCCAGCAGTTTGGGGGCTTGGCCCCAGCATTTT	CASSLGAWPQHF
TRBJ1-6	TRBD1	TRBV10-3	NA	12	TGTGCCGCCGGGACAGTAACTTCACCCCTCCACTTT	CAAGTVTSPLHF
TRBJ1-2	NA	TRBV3-1	NA	13	TGTGCCAGCAGCCAGACAGGAGGGGGGGGCTACACCTTC	CASSQTGGGGYTF
TRBJ1-4	NA	TRBV5-1	many	15	TGCGCCAGCAGCGCCGGGGGGTCGACTAATGAAAAACTGTTTTTT	CASSAGGSTNEKLFF
TRBJ2-7	NA	TRBV27	medium-sized	12	TGTGCCAGCAGGAGGGGGGGGTCCGAGCAGTACTTC	CASRRGGSEQYF
TRBJ1-2	NA	TRBV19	many	15	TGTGCCAGTAGTATTTATGGGGAGAGCACGGGGAGCTACACCTTC	CASSIYGESTGSYTF
TRBJ2-1	TRBD2	TRBV20-1	NA	19	TGCAGTGCTATACCACTACGGTCACTAGCGGGATTCGCCTACAATGAGCAGTTCTTC	CSAIPLRSLAGFAYNEQFF
TRBJ2-1	TRBD1	TRBV5-1	many	16	TGCGCCAGCAGCCTGGGGGCGGACAGGGCCTACAATGAGCAGTTCTTC	CASSLGADRAYNEQFF
TRBJ1-1	TRBD1	TRBV5-1	NA	16	TGCGCCAGCAGCTTGGTAGGGGGCGGACAGAACACTGAAGCTTTCTTT	CASSLVGGGQNTEAFF
TRBJ1-6	NA	TRBV5-1	NA	15	TGCGCCAGCAGCTTGGGTGGGCCTCAGAATTCACCCCTCCACTTT	CASSLGGPQNSPLHF
TRBJ2-5	NA	TRBV7-2	NA	13	TGTGCCAGCACCCGAACGGTGCAAGAGACCCAGTACTTC	CASTRTVQETQYF
TRBJ2-1	TRBD2	TRBV12-3/TRBV12-4	NA	15	TGTGCCAGCAGGTATGGGACTAGCGGGAGAAATGAGCAGTTCTTC	CASRYGTSGRNEQFF
TRBJ1-6	TRBD1	TRBV20-1	NA	15	TGCAGTGCTAGAGATATACAGGGGGACCCTTCACCCCTCCACTTT	CSARDIQGDPSPLHF
TRBJ2-5	NA	TRBV11-2	many	16	TGTGCCAGCAGCTTAGAGCCGAGCAGGGGCGGTCGGGCCCAGTACTTC	CASSLEPSRGGRAQYF
TRBJ1-6	NA	TRBV20-1	NA	11	TGCAGTGCTAGCGGCGGGGGGGCCCTCCACTTT	CSASGGGALHF
TRBJ2-5	NA	TRBV6-5	few	14	TGTGCCAGCAGTTGGACCACCGAGGGAAGGGCCCAGTACTTC	CASSWTTEGRAQYF
TRBJ1-5	NA	TRBV28	many	15	TGTGCCAGCAGTAATCAGCTACGAATCAATCAGCCCCAGCATTTT	CASSNQLRINQPQHF
TRBJ2-7	NA	TRBV4-1	NA	16	TGCGCCAGCAGCCAAGATCAGGGGCCAACGGTCTACGAGCAGTACTTC	CASSQDQGPTVYEQYF
TRBJ2-1	TRBD2	TRBV20-1	NA	16	TGCAGTGCTAGAGATCGGGGACTAGTGGTCTACAATGAGCAGTTCTTC	CSARDRGLVVYNEQFF